This TCR beta chain was captured in a study of T cell responses to AZD1222 COVID-19 vaccine. Study-level background: Both about-4-week and about-12-week second-dose recipients were combined.

V gave up 4 bases and J gave up 2 bases, with 7 bases separating them. Germline V CDR1 and CDR2: SEHNR, FQNEAQ (reference sequence). The CDR3 spans 13 residues. Overall study results and limits: Unmutated variant regions reportedly attract nearly half of all spike-specific TCRs. Researchers report vaccine-associated CD4 TCRs spanning spike, with dominance at 160-218 and 743-854.

Of note for this clone: Its antigen is as yet unknown.

TCRdb's copy holds only in-frame clones and misses some; the assay was immunoSEQ multiplex PCR. Altogether tens of thousands of clones are present, about 90% being singletons, with the ten largest covering 15% to 20%. The sample was peripheral blood, taken on day 0 of AZD1222 vaccination. The receptor's source is an adult in good health. V usage is TRBV7-9 and J usage is TRBJ2-3; no clear D gene. CDR3 nucleotide sequence: TGTGCCAGCAGCTCGACCCACACAGATACGCAGTATTTT. It codes for CASSSTHTDTQYF.